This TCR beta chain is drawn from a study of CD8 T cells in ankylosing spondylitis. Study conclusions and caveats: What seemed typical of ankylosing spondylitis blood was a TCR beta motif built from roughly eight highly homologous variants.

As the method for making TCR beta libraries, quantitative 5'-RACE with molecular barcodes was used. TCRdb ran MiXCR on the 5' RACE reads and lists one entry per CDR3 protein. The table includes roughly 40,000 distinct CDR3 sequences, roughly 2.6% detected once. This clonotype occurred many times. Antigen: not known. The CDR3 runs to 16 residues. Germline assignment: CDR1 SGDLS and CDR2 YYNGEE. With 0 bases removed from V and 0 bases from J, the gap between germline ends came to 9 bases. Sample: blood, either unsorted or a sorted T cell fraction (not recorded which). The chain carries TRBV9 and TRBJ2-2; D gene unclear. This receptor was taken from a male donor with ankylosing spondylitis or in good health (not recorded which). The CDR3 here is CASSVDGSTNTGELFF. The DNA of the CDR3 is TGTGCCAGCAGCGTAGACGGCAGTACGAACACCGGGGAGCTGTTTTTT.